The 11 T cell receptor beta chains listed next were all sequenced from one sample in a study of T-cell reconstitution after alpha-beta-depleted transplantation in children. Preparation of the TCRbeta library was carried out with unique molecular identifiers. In TCRdb, the PCR reads were re-called with MiXCR into one record per CDR3 protein. Altogether a few hundred thousand distinct CDR3 sequences are present, roughly 15% being singletons, with the ten largest covering over 3.5%. The input for sequencing was PBMCs, taken from the stem cell graft. Source of these receptors: a human donor who donated a stem cell graft to a child with Fanconi anemia.

On this clonotype itself: A much larger clone lies one base from this, so it may be a read error. This rearrangement joins TRBV7-2 to TRBJ1-5; D unresolved. The germline gives CDR1 SGHTA, CDR2 FQGNSA. Trimming took off 8 bases at V and 0 bases at J, with 14 bases between the two ends. This CDR3 is built from 15 residues. CDR3: CASGSDYYSNQPQHF. The CDR3 nucleotides read TGTGCCAGCGGTTCCGACTATTATAGCAATCAGCCCCAGCATTTT.

The chain couples TRBV4-1 to TRBJ2-3; D call uncertain. The CDR3 consists of 14 residues. CDR1 is MGHRA, CDR2 YSYEKL, per germline. V was cut by 3 bases and J by 1 base, with 8 bases left in between. This CDR3 reads CASSHCQGTDTQYF. In DNA form, the CDR3 reads TGCGCCAGCAGCCACTGTCAGGGCACAGATACGCAGTATTTT.

This clonotype appeared a few times. The V gene is TRBV7-9, the J gene TRBJ2-7; D may be TRBD1 (6 bases). V was cut by 5 bases and J by 4 bases, with 9 bases left in between. Germline loops: CDR1 SEHNR, CDR2 FQNEAQ (reference sequence). CDR3 length equals 12 residues. The CDR3 here is CASSEQGYEQYF. CDR3 nucleotides: TGTGCCAGCAGCGAACAGGGTTACGAGCAGTACTTC.

V usage is TRBV28 and J usage is TRBJ1-5; tentative D call: TRBD1 (5 bases). CDR1 and CDR2 (germline): MDHEN, SYDVKM. This CDR3 is built from 15 residues. V was shortened by 6 bases and J by 7 bases, with 19 bases between the two germline ends. This chain's CDR3 is CASSPTPGFEQPQHF. The DNA of the CDR3 is TGTGCCAGCAGCCCCACCCCAGGGTTTGAACAGCCCCAGCATTTT.

The table lists this clonotype with a few counts. V and J are TRBV7-8 and TRBJ2-7, with TRBD2 matching over 7 bases. Trimming took 1 base from V and 0 from J; bases not matched to a gene: 3. Germline V lookup: CDR1 SGHVS, CDR2 FQNEAQ. This CDR3 has 15 amino acids. The CDR3 DNA follows: TGTGCCAGCAGCTTAGGGTGGGGGGGCTCCTACGAGCAGTACGTC. This sequence encodes CASSLGWGGSYEQYV.

This clonotype was counted many times. J is TRBJ2-5 and V is TRBV7-2; D is unclear. The V end lost 3 bases, the J end lost 5 bases, and 7 bases lay between the germline ends. The CDR3 spans 12 residues. The germline gives CDR1 SGHTA, CDR2 FQGNSA. In nucleotides, the CDR3 is TGTGCCAGCAGCTTTGCGAAGGAGACCCAGTACTTC. Translated, it gives CASSFAKETQYF.

V and J are TRBV5-1 and TRBJ2-2, with TRBD1 as a possible D gene (6 bases). Germline values: CDR1 SGHRS, CDR2 YFSETQ. The V and J ends lost 4 bases and 4 bases respectively, with 17 bases between them. The CDR3 spans 16 residues. The chain's CDR3 is CASSPHRTGFTGELFF. The CDR3 region has the DNA TGCGCCAGCAGCCCGCACCGTACAGGGTTCACCGGGGAGCTGTTTTTT.

This clonotype was counted ten times or more. V and J are TRBV5-5 and TRBJ2-5, with 9 bases aligning to TRBD1. The ends lost 4 bases at V and 5 bases at J; junction bases unmatched: 12. Germline values: CDR1 SGHKS, CDR2 YYEKEE (reference sequence). The CDR3 totals 16 residues. DNA for the CDR3: TGTGCCAGCAGCGATCAGGACAGGGGAGGTCGGGAGACCCAGTACTTC. This encodes CASSDQDRGGRETQYF.

The chain links TRBV6-5 to TRBJ2-7; tentative D call: TRBD1 (6 bases). Germline V lookup: CDR1 MNHEY, CDR2 SVGAGI. The V and J ends lost 5 bases and 7 bases respectively, with 12 bases between them. This CDR3 has 12 amino acids. Here the CDR3 DNA reads TGTGCCAGCAGTCAGGGGTATGGGGAGCAGTACGTC. Translated: CASSQGYGEQYV.

The chain recombines TRBV18 with TRBJ1-1; tentatively, D is TRBD1 (6 bases). The V end was cut by 4 bases, the J end by 6 bases, with 15 bases between. CDR1 and CDR2 (germline): KGHSH, LQKENI. The CDR3 is 14 amino acids. The CDR3 nucleotides are TGTGCCAGCTCACAGACCGCAGGGGATGCTGAAGCTTTCTTT. Translating gives CASSQTAGDAEAFF.

This clonotype was seen a few times. This chain joins TRBV20-1 and TRBJ2-3, with a weak D call TRBD1 (5 bases). CDR3 length: 14 amino acids. V lost 5 bases, J lost 2 bases, and 14 bases lay in between. Germline assignment: CDR1 DFQATT and CDR2 SNEGSKA (reference sequence). CDR3 sequence (DNA): TGCAGTGCTCCCCAGGGTACAGACACAGATACGCAGTATTTT. It translates to CSAPQGTDTDTQYF.